These 3 T cell receptor beta chains were all obtained from the same sample, sequenced in a study of cytotoxic CD8 clonotypes in ibrutinib-treated CLL. TCRdb's table, derived via immunoSEQ multiplex PCR, lists solely in-frame clones and lacks some. Of roughly 220,000 clones in the sample, over 65% were seen once. The sample here was PBMCs, taken after 12 months of ibrutinib treatment. The receptors were gathered from a human donor with chronic lymphocytic leukemia.

This chain joins TRBV7-2 and TRBJ1-2; D may be TRBD1 (6 bases). The CDR3 has 14 amino acids. The germline CDR1 and CDR2 sequences are SGHTA and FQGNSA. Trimming removed 5 bases from V and 2 bases from J, with 12 bases in between. The CDR3 nucleotides read TGTGCCAGCAGCCTTTCGGACAGAAACTATGGCTACACCTTC. Amino acids: CASSLSDRNYGYTF.

This rearrangement joins TRBV5-5 to TRBJ1-2; 8 nucleotides agree with TRBD1. This CDR3 comprises 15 residues. The germline gives CDR1 SGHKS, CDR2 YYEKEE (reference sequence). The V segment lost 3 bases and the J segment 1 base; nucleotides outside the gene matches: 5. CDR3 coding DNA: TGTGCCAGCAGCTCCACAGGGGGTGGTAACTATGGCTACACCTTC. It specifies CASSSTGGGNYGYTF.

The chain employs TRBV6-5 and TRBJ1-5; D remains ambiguous. Germline CDR1 is MNHEY and CDR2 is SVGAGI. The CDR3 totals 15 residues. Trimming removed 2 bases from V and 2 bases from J, with 10 bases in between. CDR3: CASSYTNSGNQPQHF. CDR3 coding DNA: TGTGCCAGCAGTTACACAAATAGCGGCAATCAGCCCCAGCATTTT.